This T cell receptor beta chain derives from a study of blood T cells in healthy people across ages. A second PCR of about 7 to 11 cycles used a sample-barcoded 5' primer and a J-beta primer mix. A single record per CDR3 protein comes from TCRdb applying MiXCR to the 5' RACE reads. The sample consists of over a million distinct CDR3 sequences, roughly a quarter of them appearing once. Study-wide findings and caveats: As age increased, TCR beta diversity per million T cells fell in a roughly linear fashion.

The CDR3 is made up of 15 amino acids. CDR1 and CDR2 from the germline V gene are MNHNY and SVGAGI (reference sequence). A word on this clonotype: Antigen: not known. Germline is not matched at one junction end, which may reflect a read error.

The same data also contributed to another study, on T cells of mothers and their children. That study adds: The authors identified no persistent microchimeric T cell clones.

This chain joins TRBV6-6 and TRBJ1-1, with TRBD1 matching 7 bases. The receptor was derived from a girl aged 2-15 years in good health. The sequenced material came from blood. CDR3 residues: CASIFSVQGYTEASF. The CDR3 DNA follows: TGTGCCAGCATCTTTTCGGTACAGGGGTACACTGAAGCTTCCTTT.